The T cell receptor (beta chain) under discussion was sequenced for a study of cytomegalovirus exposure and HLA in healthy donors. Primers: 60 Vbeta forward and 13 Jbeta reverse. Produced via immunoSEQ multiplex PCR; TCRdb's table is partial and in-frame only. The data contain 120,000 to 150,000 clones, more than 60% of them singletons. Germline V gene sequence: CDR1 SGHVS, CDR2 FQNEAQ. The CDR3 length is 12 residues. The V end lost 11 bases, the J end lost 3 bases, and 12 bases lay between the germline ends. The V gene is TRBV7-8, the J gene TRBJ2-3, with a weak D call TRBD2 (5 bases). What was sequenced was PBMCs. The clonotype originates from a female donor in good health and CMV-seronegative. Here the CDR3 reads CAWVGETDTQYF. The CDR3 bases are TGTGCCTGGGTGGGAGAGACAGATACGCAGTATTTT.